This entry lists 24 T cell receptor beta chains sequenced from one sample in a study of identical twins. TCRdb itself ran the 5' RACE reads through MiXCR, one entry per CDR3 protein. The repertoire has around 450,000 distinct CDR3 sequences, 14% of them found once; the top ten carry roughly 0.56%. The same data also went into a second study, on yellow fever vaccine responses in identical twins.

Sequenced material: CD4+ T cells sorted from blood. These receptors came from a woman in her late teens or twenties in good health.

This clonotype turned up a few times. The CDR3 sequence is CASSFQGRNEKLFF. CDR3 coding DNA: TGTGCCAGCAGTTTCCAGGGCCGCAATGAAAAACTGTTTTTT. The chain has TRBV12-3 or TRBV12-4 and TRBJ1-4; possible D gene TRBD1, 5 bases. There are 14 residues in the CDR3. Deletions cut 3 bases from V and 5 bases from J, with 10 bases between.

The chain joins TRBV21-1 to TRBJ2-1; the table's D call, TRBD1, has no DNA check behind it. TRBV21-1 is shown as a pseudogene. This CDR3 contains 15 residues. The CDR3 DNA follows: TGTGCCAGCAGCAACGGGTGCAGGGGAAGCAATGAGCAGTTCTTC. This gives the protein CASSNGCRGSNEQFF.

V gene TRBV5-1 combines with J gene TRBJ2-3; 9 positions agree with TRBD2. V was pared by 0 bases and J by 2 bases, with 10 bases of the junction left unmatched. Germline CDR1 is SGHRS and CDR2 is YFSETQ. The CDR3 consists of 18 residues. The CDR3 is CASSLEPSGTANTDTQYF. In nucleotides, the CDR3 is TGCGCCAGCAGCTTGGAGCCTAGCGGGACCGCCAACACAGATACGCAGTATTTT.

The CDR3: CASRTGTGFDEQYF. The CDR3 DNA follows: TGTGCCAGCAGGACCGGGACAGGGTTCGACGAGCAGTACTTC. This chain uses TRBV6-1 with TRBJ2-7; 9 bases match TRBD1. Trimming took 6 bases from V and 5 from J; bases not matched to a gene: 8. This CDR3 is 14 amino acids long. From germline, CDR1 is MNHNS and CDR2 SASEGT.

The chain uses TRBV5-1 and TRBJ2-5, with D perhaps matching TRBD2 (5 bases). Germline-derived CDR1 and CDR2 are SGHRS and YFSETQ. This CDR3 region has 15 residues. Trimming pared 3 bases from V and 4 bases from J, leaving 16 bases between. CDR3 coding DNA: TGCGCCAGCAGCTCACCGCGCGGAGGCCGAGAGACCCAGTACTTC. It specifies CASSSPRGGRETQYF.

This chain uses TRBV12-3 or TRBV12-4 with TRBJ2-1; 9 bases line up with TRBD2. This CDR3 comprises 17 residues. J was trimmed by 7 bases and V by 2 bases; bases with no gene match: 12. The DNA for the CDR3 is TGTGCCAGCAGTTTATTCGTAGGCGGGAGGGCCATTAATGAGCAGTTCTTC. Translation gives CASSLFVGGRAINEQFF.

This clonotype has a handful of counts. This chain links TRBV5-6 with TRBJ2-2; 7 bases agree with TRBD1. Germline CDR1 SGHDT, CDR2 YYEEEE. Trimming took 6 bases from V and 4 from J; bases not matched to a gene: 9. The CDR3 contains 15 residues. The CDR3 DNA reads TGTGCCAGCACCCGGGGACAGATCGGCACCGGGGAGCTGTTTTTT. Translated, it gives CASTRGQIGTGELFF.

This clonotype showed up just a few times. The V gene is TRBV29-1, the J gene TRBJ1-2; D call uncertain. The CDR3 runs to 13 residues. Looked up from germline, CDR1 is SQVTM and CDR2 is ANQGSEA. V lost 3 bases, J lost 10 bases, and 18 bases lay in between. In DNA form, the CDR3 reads TGCAGCGTTGAGAATCGAGGTGCCGGGGTCTACACCTTC. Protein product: CSVENRGAGVYTF.

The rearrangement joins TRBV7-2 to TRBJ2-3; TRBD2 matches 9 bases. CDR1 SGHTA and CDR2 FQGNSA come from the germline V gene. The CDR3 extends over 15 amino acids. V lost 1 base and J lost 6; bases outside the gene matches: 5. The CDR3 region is CASSLGAGGVDTQYF. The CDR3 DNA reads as TGTGCCAGCAGCTTAGGTGCGGGAGGGGTCGATACGCAGTATTTT.

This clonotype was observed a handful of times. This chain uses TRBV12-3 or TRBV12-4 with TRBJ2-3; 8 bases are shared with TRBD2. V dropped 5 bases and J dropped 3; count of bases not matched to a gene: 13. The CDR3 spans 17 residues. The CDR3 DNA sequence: TGTGCCAGCAGTGCCCGCCGGGGAGCGGGAGCTACAGATACGCAGTATTTT. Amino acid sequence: CASSARRGAGATDTQYF.

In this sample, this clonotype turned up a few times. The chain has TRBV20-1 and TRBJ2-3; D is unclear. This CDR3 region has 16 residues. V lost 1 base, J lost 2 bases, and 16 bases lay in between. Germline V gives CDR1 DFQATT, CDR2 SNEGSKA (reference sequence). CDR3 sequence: CSARVRGARITDTQYF. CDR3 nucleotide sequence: TGCAGTGCTAGAGTCCGAGGAGCGAGAATCACAGATACGCAGTATTTT.

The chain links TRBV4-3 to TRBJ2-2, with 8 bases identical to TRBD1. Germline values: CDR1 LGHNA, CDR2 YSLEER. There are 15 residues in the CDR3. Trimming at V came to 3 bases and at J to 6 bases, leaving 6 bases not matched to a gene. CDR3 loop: CASSQQGARSGELFF. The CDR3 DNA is TGCGCCAGCAGCCAGCAGGGGGCGCGGTCCGGGGAGCTGTTTTTT.

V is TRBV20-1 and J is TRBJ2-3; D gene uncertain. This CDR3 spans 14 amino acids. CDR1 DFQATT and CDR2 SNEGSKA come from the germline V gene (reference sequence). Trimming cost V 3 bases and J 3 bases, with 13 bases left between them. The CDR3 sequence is CSASLQSLTDTQYF. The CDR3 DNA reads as TGCAGTGCTAGTTTGCAGTCACTTACAGATACGCAGTATTTT.

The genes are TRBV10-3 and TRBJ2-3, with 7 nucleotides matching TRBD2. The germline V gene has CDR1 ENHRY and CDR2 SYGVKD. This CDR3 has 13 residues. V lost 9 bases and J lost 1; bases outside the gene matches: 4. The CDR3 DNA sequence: TGTGCCATTAAGCGGGGTGGCACAGATACGCAGTATTTT. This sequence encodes CAIKRGGTDTQYF.

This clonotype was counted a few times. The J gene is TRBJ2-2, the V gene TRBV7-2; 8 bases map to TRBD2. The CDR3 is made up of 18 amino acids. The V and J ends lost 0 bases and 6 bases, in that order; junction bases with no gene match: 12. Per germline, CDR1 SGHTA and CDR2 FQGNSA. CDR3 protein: CASSLAYTGGELPGELFF. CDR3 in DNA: TGTGCCAGCAGCTTAGCCTATACGGGAGGGGAGCTCCCCGGGGAGCTGTTTTTT.

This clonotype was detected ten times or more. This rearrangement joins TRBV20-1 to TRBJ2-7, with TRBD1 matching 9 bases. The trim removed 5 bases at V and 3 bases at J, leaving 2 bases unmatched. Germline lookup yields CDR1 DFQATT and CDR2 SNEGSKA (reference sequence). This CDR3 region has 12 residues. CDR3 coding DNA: TGCAGTGCTCCGGGACAGGGCTACGAGCAGTACTTC. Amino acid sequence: CSAPGQGYEQYF.

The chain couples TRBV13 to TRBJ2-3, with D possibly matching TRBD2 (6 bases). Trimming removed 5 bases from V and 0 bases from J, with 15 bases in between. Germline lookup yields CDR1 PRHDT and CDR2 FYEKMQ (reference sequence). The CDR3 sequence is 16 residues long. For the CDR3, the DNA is TGTGCCAGCAGCCGCCGACTAGACCGTAGCACAGATACGCAGTATTTT. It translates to CASSRRLDRSTDTQYF.

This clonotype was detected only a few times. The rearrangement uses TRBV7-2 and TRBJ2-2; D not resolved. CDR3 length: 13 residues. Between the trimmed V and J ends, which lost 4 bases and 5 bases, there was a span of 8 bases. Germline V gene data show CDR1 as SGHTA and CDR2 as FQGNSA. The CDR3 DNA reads TGTGCCAGCAGCTCATCGCTTACCGGGGAGCTGTTTTTT. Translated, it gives CASSSSLTGELFF.

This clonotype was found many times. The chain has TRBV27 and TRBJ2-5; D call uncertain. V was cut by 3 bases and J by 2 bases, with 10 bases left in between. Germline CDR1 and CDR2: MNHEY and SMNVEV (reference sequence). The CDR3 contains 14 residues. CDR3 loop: CASSLLSAQETQYF. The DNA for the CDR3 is TGTGCCAGCAGTTTGTTGTCTGCTCAAGAGACCCAGTACTTC.

CDR3 in amino acids: CASSADTRTEAFF. In DNA form, the CDR3 reads TGTGCCAGCAGTGCGGACACGCGCACTGAAGCTTTCTTT. The chain links TRBV6-1 to TRBJ1-1, with D possibly matching TRBD1 (5 bases). The CDR3 runs to 13 residues. In germline, CDR1 is MNHNS, CDR2 SASEGT. V dropped 4 bases and J dropped 4 bases, with 10 bases sitting between them.

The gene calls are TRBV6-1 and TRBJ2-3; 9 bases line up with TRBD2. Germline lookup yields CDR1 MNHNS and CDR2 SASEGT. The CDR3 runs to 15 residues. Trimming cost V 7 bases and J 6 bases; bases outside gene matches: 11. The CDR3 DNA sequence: TGTGCCAGCAACCTCCTAGCGGGGTATGGGGATACGCAGTATTTT. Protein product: CASNLLAGYGDTQYF.

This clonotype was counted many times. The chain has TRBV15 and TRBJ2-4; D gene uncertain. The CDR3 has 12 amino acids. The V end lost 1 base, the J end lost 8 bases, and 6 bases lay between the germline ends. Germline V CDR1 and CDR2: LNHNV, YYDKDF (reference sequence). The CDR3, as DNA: TGTGCCACCAGCAGAGGGAAGGACATTCAGTACTTC. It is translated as CATSRGKDIQYF.

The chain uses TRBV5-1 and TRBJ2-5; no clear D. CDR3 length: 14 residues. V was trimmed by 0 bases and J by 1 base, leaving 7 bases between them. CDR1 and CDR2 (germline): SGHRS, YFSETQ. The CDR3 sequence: CASSLGLIQETQYF. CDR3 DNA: TGCGCCAGCAGCTTGGGTTTGATCCAAGAGACCCAGTACTTC.

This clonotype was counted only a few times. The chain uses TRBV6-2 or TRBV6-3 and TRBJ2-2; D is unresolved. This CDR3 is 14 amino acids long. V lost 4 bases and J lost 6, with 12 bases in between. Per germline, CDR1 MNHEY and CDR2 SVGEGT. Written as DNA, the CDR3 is TGTGCCAGCAGTTGGGGTCCTGGCCCCGGGGAGCTGTTTTTT. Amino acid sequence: CASSWGPGPGELFF.